The 12 T cell receptor beta chains reported below all come from one sample, sequenced in a study of blood T cell repertoires in COVID-19. Profiling relied on immunoSEQ multiplex PCR, and the TCRdb table lists in-frame clones only, not all of them. The data contain just over 50,000 clones, about nine tenths of them singletons. The material sequenced was peripheral blood. The receptors stem from a man aged 65 to 79 with acute or convalescent COVID-19.

The chain combines TRBV19 with TRBJ2-3; perhaps TRBD2 as D (6 bases). Germline V gene data show CDR1 as LNHDA and CDR2 as SQIVND (reference sequence). CDR3 length: 15 residues. Trimming pared 7 bases from V and 1 base from J, leaving 15 bases between. CDR3 DNA sequence: TGTGCCAGTAAGGTACGGGAGAAAGGCACAGATACGCAGTATTTT. Its protein product is CASKVREKGTDTQYF.

V and J are TRBV5-6 and TRBJ2-7; 7 positions agree with TRBD1. Germline CDR1 SGHDT, CDR2 YYEEEE. V shed 2 bases, J shed 4 bases, and the junction held 12 bases outside the gene matches. There are 16 residues in the CDR3. The CDR3 loop is CASSFGLRGSFYEQYF. CDR3 sequence (DNA): TGTGCCAGCAGCTTTGGTCTCAGGGGGTCTTTTTACGAGCAGTACTTC.

This clone appeared once. The chain has TRBV28 and TRBJ1-2, with TRBD1 as a possible D gene (6 bases). Trimming left V 6 bases short and J 8 bases short, with 19 bases between. CDR1 and CDR2 (germline): MDHEN, SYDVKM. The CDR3 is made up of 14 amino acids. CDR3 nucleotide sequence: TGTGCCAGCAGGTCACAGGGCTCCCCATGGGGCTACACCTTC. Its protein product is CASRSQGSPWGYTF.

This clone was observed a single time. V and J are TRBV11-3 and TRBJ2-1; D is uncertain. Trimming left V 6 bases short and J 4 bases short, with 10 bases between. CDR1 is SGHNT, CDR2 YENEEA, per germline. This CDR3 is built from 13 residues. DNA for the CDR3: TGTGCCAGCAGTCAGACACCGTACAATGAGCAGTTCTTC. Residues: CASSQTPYNEQFF.

The J gene is TRBJ1-2, the V gene TRBV19; 7 positions agree with TRBD1. In germline, CDR1 is LNHDA, CDR2 SQIVND (reference sequence). The CDR3 runs to 15 residues. V lost 3 bases, J lost 0 bases, and 4 bases stayed unmatched. The CDR3 reads CASSISQGPNYGYTF. CDR3 DNA sequence: TGTGCCAGTAGTATCTCACAGGGGCCTAACTATGGCTACACCTTC. Full variable domain (outside the CDR3, taken from reference TRBV19 and TRBJ1-2): DGGITQSPKYLFRKEGQNVTLSCEQNLNHDAMYWYRQDPGQGLRLIYYSQIVNDFQKGDIAEGYSVSREKKESFPLTVTSAQKNPTAFYLCASSISQGPNYGYTFGSGTRLTVV.

The genes are TRBV21-1 and TRBJ2-2; the table's D call, TRBD2, has no DNA check behind it. TRBV21-1 is recorded as a pseudogene. The CDR3 runs to 16 residues. The CDR3 DNA is TGTGCCAGCAGCAATTTTCTAGCGGAAGGGACCGGGGAGCTGTTTTTT. It is translated as CASSNFLAEGTGELFF.

The chain combines TRBV7-3 with TRBJ2-3, with TRBD2 identical over 8 bases. Germline CDR1 reads SGHTA; CDR2 reads FQGTGA. Germline trimming cut 4 bases from V and 7 bases from J; bases unmatched to any gene: 1. The CDR3 is 12 amino acids. CDR3 DNA sequence: TGTGCCAGCAGCTATAGCGGGAATACGCAGTATTTT. This codes for CASSYSGNTQYF.

The chain couples TRBV7-8 to TRBJ1-2; 7 bases are a match to TRBD1. Germline CDR1 is SGHVS and CDR2 is FQNEAQ. V dropped 4 bases and J dropped 6; count of bases not matched to a gene: 5. The CDR3 contains 13 residues. The chain's CDR3 is CASSSTGQNGYTF. CDR3 DNA sequence: TGTGCCAGCAGCTCGACGGGACAGAATGGCTACACCTTC.

This chain uses TRBV7-2 with TRBJ1-5, with 9 bases that match TRBD1. CDR3 length: 14 residues. The germline CDR1 and CDR2 sequences are SGHTA and FQGNSA. The trim removed 4 bases at V and 7 bases at J, leaving 5 bases unmatched. The CDR3 DNA sequence: TGTGCCAGCAGCTCACAGGGGGCGGGACAGCCCCAGCATTTT. Translated, it gives CASSSQGAGQPQHF.

Note on this clone: A read error may produce the germline difference seen at one junction end. The chain recombines TRBV5-5 with TRBJ1-2, with D possibly matching TRBD1 (6 bases). This CDR3 is built from 15 residues. Germline V gene lookup returns CDR1 SGHKS and CDR2 YYEKEE (reference sequence). CDR3 amino acids: CASTLGGLTNYGYTF. The CDR3 nucleotides are TGTGCCAGCACCTTGGGGGGGCTTACTAACTATGGCTACACCTTC.

V is TRBV7-2 and J is TRBJ1-5, with TRBD1 matching 7 bases. V lost 5 bases and J lost 7; bases outside the gene matches: 5. Germline lookup yields CDR1 SGHTA and CDR2 FQGNSA. The CDR3 extends over 13 amino acids. For the CDR3, the DNA is TGTGCCAGCAGCACGCGACAGGGCCAGCCCCAGCATTTT. This translates into CASSTRQGQPQHF.

V usage is TRBV11-1 and J usage is TRBJ2-5; 7 nucleotides agree with TRBD1. The germline V gene encodes CDR1 SGHAT and CDR2 FQDESV (reference sequence). The CDR3 sequence is 14 residues long. The V segment lost 2 bases and the J segment 2 bases; nucleotides outside the gene matches: 2. Here the CDR3 reads CASSLMTGQETQYF. The CDR3 coding sequence is TGTGCCAGCAGCTTAATGACAGGGCAAGAGACCCAGTACTTC.